One sample yielded the 22 T cell receptor beta chains listed below, sequenced in a study of identical twins. TCRdb itself ran the 5' RACE reads through MiXCR, one entry per CDR3 protein. Of 650,000 to 800,000 distinct CDR3 sequences listed, 8.6% were seen once; the top ten hold 0.8% to 1%. The same specimen was also included in a second study, on yellow fever vaccine responses in identical twins.

Source material: PBMCs. The receptors here all came from a woman aged 18-35 years in good health.

This clonotype was recorded at least ten times. The V gene is TRBV20-1, the J gene TRBJ2-4; D is possibly TRBD2 (6 bases). Germline V gives CDR1 DFQATT, CDR2 SNEGSKA (reference sequence). CDR3 length equals 18 residues. Trimming pared 7 bases from V and 0 bases from J, leaving 25 bases between. DNA for the CDR3: TGCAGTGTTCACGGGATAGCGGTCCCGGGGGTAGCCAAAAACATTCAGTACTTC. This gives the protein CSVHGIAVPGVAKNIQYF.

The V call is TRBV5-1, the J call TRBJ2-7; 10 nucleotides match TRBD1. Per the germline V gene, CDR1 is SGHRS and CDR2 is YFSETQ. V shed 1 base and J 3 bases; nucleotides not matched to a gene: 13. The CDR3 loop spans 18 amino acids. CDR3 DNA: TGCGCCAGCAGCTTGATGGACAGGGGGACAGTCCGGGGCTACGAGCAGTACTTC. It translates to CASSLMDRGTVRGYEQYF.

This clonotype was picked up many times. V is TRBV20-1 and J is TRBJ2-7; the match to TRBD1 covers 7 bases. CDR3 length: 13 amino acids. The V and J ends lost 5 bases and 2 bases, in that order; junction bases with no gene match: 6. The germline V gene has CDR1 DFQATT and CDR2 SNEGSKA (reference sequence). The CDR3 sequence is CSAGGTATYEQYF. DNA for the CDR3: TGCAGTGCTGGTGGGACAGCTACCTACGAGCAGTACTTC.

This clonotype was seen a handful of times. The gene calls are TRBV7-8 and TRBJ2-5, with D tentatively TRBD2 (5 bases). The CDR3 loop spans 15 amino acids. V gave up 5 bases and J gave up 5 bases, with 18 bases separating them. Looked up from germline, CDR1 is SGHVS and CDR2 is FQNEAQ. As DNA, the CDR3 is TGTGCCAGCAGCCTCTCGGAGCCTAGCTTGGAGACCCAGTACTTC. Residues: CASSLSEPSLETQYF.

This clonotype was picked up a small number of times. The V call is TRBV18, the J call TRBJ2-7; D uncertain. In germline, CDR1 is KGHSH, CDR2 LQKENI. The V gene lost 0 bases and the J gene lost 2 bases, with 8 bases spanning the gap. This CDR3 spans 14 amino acids. The chain's CDR3 is CASSPPPGTYEQYF. CDR3 bases: TGTGCCAGCTCACCACCTCCTGGTACCTACGAGCAGTACTTC.

This chain uses TRBV11-1 with TRBJ1-4; 7 bases are shared with TRBD1. The CDR3 has 19 amino acids. The germline CDR1 and CDR2 sequences are SGHAT and FQDESV (reference sequence). The junction had 20 bases not matched to a gene; V was cut back by 10 bases and J by 0 bases. The DNA for the CDR3 is TGTGCCATCCCACCCCGTGGGACAGCCCTTTCTGCAACTAATGAAAAACTGTTTTTT. Its translation is CAIPPRGTALSATNEKLFF.

This clonotype was seen a handful of times. The chain joins TRBV12-3 or TRBV12-4 to TRBJ2-7; D not certain. V dropped 1 base and J dropped 12 bases, with 10 bases sitting between them. CDR3 size: 11 residues. The chain's CDR3 is CASSLGAERYF. The DNA of the CDR3 is TGTGCCAGCAGTTTAGGGGCGGAGAGGTACTTC.

The chain links TRBV10-3 to TRBJ2-2; 9 bases are a match to TRBD2. CDR3 length: 15 amino acids. CDR1 and CDR2 (germline): ENHRY, SYGVKD. V lost 5 bases and J lost 6; bases outside the gene matches: 7. The CDR3 sequence is CAISRALAGSGELFF. CDR3 sequence (DNA): TGTGCCATCAGTCGGGCCCTAGCGGGGTCCGGGGAGCTGTTTTTT.

V usage is TRBV14 and J usage is TRBJ2-3, with D perhaps matching TRBD1 (6 bases). The CDR3 has 19 amino acids. Germline lookup yields CDR1 SGHDN and CDR2 FVKESK. The V gene lost 0 bases and the J gene lost 4 bases, with 23 bases spanning the gap. The CDR3 region has the DNA TGTGCCAGCAGCCAAGATCCGCATTCAGGGGAAGGGATGGCAGATACGCAGTATTTT. Translating it yields CASSQDPHSGEGMADTQYF.

This clonotype showed up just a few times. The chain links TRBV6-1 to TRBJ2-2, with 9 bases that match TRBD1. Germline lookup yields CDR1 MNHNS and CDR2 SASEGT. V lost 8 bases, J lost 4 bases, and 14 bases stayed unmatched. The CDR3 contains 17 residues. In nucleotides, the CDR3 is TGTGCCAGCCTGGGCTTTCCGGGACAGGGTGGCACCGGGGAGCTGTTTTTT. This gives the protein CASLGFPGQGGTGELFF.

In this sample, this clonotype turned up a few times. The chain has TRBV7-2 and TRBJ1-2; 9 nucleotides align to TRBD1. J lost 4 bases, V lost 3 bases, and 9 bases had no gene match. The germline V gene encodes CDR1 SGHTA and CDR2 FQGNSA. The CDR3 runs 16 residues. The CDR3, as DNA: TGTGCCAGCAGCTTCCGGGACAGGGTACTCTCCTATGGCTACACCTTC. It encodes CASSFRDRVLSYGYTF.

The rearrangement joins TRBV19 to TRBJ2-3; 13 bases match TRBD2. Per the germline V gene, CDR1 is LNHDA and CDR2 is SQIVND (reference sequence). The trim removed 6 bases at V and 5 bases at J, leaving 8 bases unmatched. This CDR3 comprises 16 residues. CDR3 nucleotides: TGTGCCAGTAGAAGCCGGACTAGCGGGAGTAGAGATACGCAGTATTTT. Translation gives CASRSRTSGSRDTQYF.

This clonotype has only a few counts. The chain carries TRBV5-1 and TRBJ2-1; unclear D gene. This CDR3 spans 17 amino acids. CDR1 and CDR2 from the germline V gene are SGHRS and YFSETQ. The V gene lost 2 bases and the J gene lost 2 bases, with 17 bases spanning the gap. For the CDR3, the DNA is TGCGCCAGCAGCTTTTCCTTGACGGAGATAACCTACAATGAGCAGTTCTTC. As protein: CASSFSLTEITYNEQFF.

The chain joins TRBV20-1 to TRBJ2-7, with D hard to call. The V end was cut by 6 bases, the J end by 5 bases, with 11 bases between. The CDR3 length is 11 residues. Looked up from germline, CDR1 is DFQATT and CDR2 is SNEGSKA (reference sequence). The CDR3: CSARTSHEQYF. In DNA form, the CDR3 reads TGCAGTGCCCGTACAAGTCACGAGCAGTACTTC.

At least ten counts were recorded for this clonotype. The gene calls are TRBV10-3 and TRBJ2-1; tentative D call: TRBD1 (6 bases). The V end was cut by 10 bases, the J end by 6 bases, with 22 bases between. Germline lookup yields CDR1 ENHRY and CDR2 SYGVKD. The CDR3 is made up of 15 amino acids. The chain's CDR3 is CATQGTTGLVNEQFF. CDR3 nucleotide sequence: TGTGCCACCCAGGGCACTACAGGGCTGGTCAATGAGCAGTTCTTC.

This clonotype was seen many times. V is TRBV29-1 and J is TRBJ2-1; 7 nucleotides match TRBD2. Germline V gene data show CDR1 as SQVTM and CDR2 as ANQGSEA. This CDR3 comprises 15 residues. V lost 4 bases, J lost 0 bases, and 6 bases stayed unmatched. The CDR3 DNA reads TGCAGCGTTGCTTCGACTAGCCGCTCCTACAATGAGCAGTTCTTC. This codes for CSVASTSRSYNEQFF.

This clonotype was picked up a small number of times. The rearrangement links TRBV6-1 to TRBJ2-7; 7 bases match TRBD1. V lost 6 bases and J lost 3; bases outside the gene matches: 8. In germline, CDR1 is MNHNS, CDR2 SASEGT. The CDR3 has 14 residues. The CDR3 spells CASRKLGGGYEQYF. Written as DNA, the CDR3 is TGTGCCAGCAGAAAATTAGGGGGCGGCTACGAGCAGTACTTC.

This clonotype has at least ten counts. The chain links TRBV29-1 to TRBJ2-7, with 7 bases identical to TRBD1. Germline trimming cut 6 bases from V and 0 bases from J; bases unmatched to any gene: 11. The germline V gene has CDR1 SQVTM and CDR2 ANQGSEA. The CDR3 is made up of 15 amino acids. The CDR3 sequence is CSVNKGGGPSYEQYF. The CDR3 DNA reads as TGCAGCGTGAATAAAGGGGGCGGCCCCTCCTACGAGCAGTACTTC.

There are a few counts of this clonotype. The V gene is TRBV28, the J gene TRBJ2-5; D perhaps matches TRBD1 (5 bases). The CDR3 length is 15 residues. Germline CDR1 MDHEN, CDR2 SYDVKM. V dropped 4 bases and J dropped 2 bases, with 14 bases sitting between them. The DNA for the CDR3 is TGTGCCAGCAGTTCCTCGTGGTCAGGGCAAGAGACCCAGTACTTC. Its translation: CASSSSWSGQETQYF.

This sequence joins TRBV12-5 and TRBJ1-1; maybe TRBD1 (5 bases). Trimming cost V 3 bases and J 5 bases, with 10 bases left between them. The CDR3 totals 13 residues. The germline CDR1 and CDR2 sequences are LGHNT and FRNRAP. Written as DNA, the CDR3 is TGTGCTAGTGGTTTAGTGGGGGTAACTGAAGCTTTCTTT. Amino acid sequence: CASGLVGVTEAFF.

The chain is built from TRBV20-1 and TRBJ2-3, with 12 bases fitting TRBD2. Per the germline V gene, CDR1 is DFQATT and CDR2 is SNEGSKA (reference sequence). This CDR3 region has 15 residues. V was pared by 4 bases and J by 5 bases, with 7 bases of the junction left unmatched. CDR3 sequence reads: CSATLVLAGGDTQYF. Here the CDR3 DNA reads TGCAGTGCTACCTTGGTACTAGCGGGGGGAGATACGCAGTATTTT.

Only a few counts were recorded for this clonotype. The rearrangement links TRBV28 to TRBJ2-1, with a weak D call TRBD1 (5 bases). There are 15 residues in the CDR3. V was clipped by 5 bases and J by 2 bases, with 13 bases between them. Germline V gene data show CDR1 as MDHEN and CDR2 as SYDVKM. This CDR3 reads CASSETVQPYNEQFF. The CDR3 coding sequence is TGTGCCAGCAGTGAGACAGTACAACCCTACAATGAGCAGTTCTTC.